Following are 12 T cell receptor beta chains from one sample sequenced in a study of T cells in Graves' hyperthyroidism and ophthalmopathy (dated by TCRdb to about 2019). The library was built by means of multiplex PCR. For sequencing, an Illumina HiSeq 2000 was employed. TCR beta CDR3 regions were amplified from RNA transcripts. The first round of RT-PCR for the TCR CDR3 was performed with the HTBI primer set and the Qiagen OneStep RT-PCR kit. Clones were called with MiXCR by TCRdb after fastp trimmed the public reads at Q25, and only in-frame beta chains were retained. Rows merge per CDR3 protein into single entries with the most common DNA and genes. The sample data list 300,000 to 350,000 distinct CDR3 sequences, and 16% of these were observed just once. The ten largest make up around a third of the sample. Material: blood. Every receptor here comes from a man aged 25 to 45 with Graves' hyperthyroidism.

Many counts were recorded for this clonotype. This chain joins TRBV12-3 or TRBV12-4 and TRBJ2-3, with D possibly matching TRBD1 (6 bases). The CDR3 runs to 14 residues. The ends were cut back, 6 bases at V and 5 bases at J, with 15 bases in the middle. CDR3 bases: TGTGCCAGCAGGGGCCGGGACACCGGAGATACGCAGTATTTT. This translates into CASRGRDTGDTQYF.

This clonotype was seen many times. This chain connects TRBV5-4 to TRBJ2-3; a possible D gene is TRBD2 (6 bases). Trimming left V 9 bases short and J 5 bases short, with 16 bases between. The CDR3 runs to 13 residues. In germline, CDR1 is SGHNT, CDR2 YYREEE (reference sequence). The CDR3 DNA follows: TGTGCCACCCTGGGGGGAGCGGAAGATACGCAGTATTTT. Its protein is CATLGGAEDTQYF.

There are many counts of this clonotype. This chain's CDR3 is CASRLQGHEQFF. CDR3 bases: TGTGCCAGCAGGCTACAGGGTCATGAGCAGTTCTTC. The gene calls are TRBV12-3 or TRBV12-4 and TRBJ2-1, with D maybe TRBD1 (6 bases). This CDR3 contains 12 residues. V gave up 6 bases and J gave up 8 bases, with 11 bases separating them.

The V and J genes are TRBV27 and TRBJ1-2; TRBD1 might be the D (5 bases). V dropped 6 bases and J dropped 4 bases, with 15 bases sitting between them. This CDR3 has 14 residues. Germline CDR1 reads MNHEY; CDR2 reads SMNVEV (reference sequence). DNA of the CDR3: TGTGCCAGCAGAAACCCAGGGTCTGCCTATGGCTACACCTTC. Translation gives CASRNPGSAYGYTF.

This clonotype was picked up a small number of times. The V and J genes are TRBV20-1 and TRBJ2-7, with a possible D match to TRBD2 (6 bases). Per the germline V gene, CDR1 is DFQATT and CDR2 is SNEGSKA (reference sequence). V was pared by 3 bases and J by 3 bases, with 21 bases between. This CDR3 has 16 amino acids. CDR3 residues: CSASPPYSGAHYEQYF. CDR3 nucleotide sequence: TGCAGTGCTAGTCCACCGTATAGCGGAGCCCACTACGAGCAGTACTTC.

As for this clonotype: The junction departs from germline at one end; a sequencing error may be responsible. The genes are TRBV20-1 and TRBJ2-5; 7 bases are shared with TRBD2. Looked up from germline, CDR1 is DFQATT and CDR2 is SNEGSKA (reference sequence). The CDR3 is 13 amino acids. DNA for the CDR3: TGCAGTGCTAGGGACACCGTCGAGCGGGACCCCGTCTTC. Its translation: CSARDTVERDPVF.

There are many counts of this clonotype. The chain recombines TRBV20-1 with TRBJ2-1; perhaps TRBD2 as D (6 bases). Trimming removed 0 bases at V and 5 bases at J, with 11 bases between. Germline V gene sequence: CDR1 DFQATT, CDR2 SNEGSKA (reference sequence). The CDR3 sequence is 14 residues long. The CDR3 region is CSARDLRGNNEQFF. CDR3 sequence (DNA): TGCAGTGCTAGAGATTTGCGGGGTAACAATGAGCAGTTCTTC.

In its sample, this clonotype was seen many times. This chain links TRBV6-6 with TRBJ2-7; D is undetermined. The CDR3 sequence is 16 residues long. Germline-derived CDR1 and CDR2 are MNHNY and SVGAGI (reference sequence). V dropped 2 bases and J dropped 3 bases, with 17 bases sitting between them. The CDR3 DNA sequence: TGTGCCAGCAGTTACACGGCGCCCAGAGCCGGCTACGAGCAGTACTTC. It encodes CASSYTAPRAGYEQYF.

This clonotype was observed at least ten times. This chain links TRBV18 with TRBJ1-5; a possible D gene is TRBD1 (6 bases). V gave up 3 bases and J gave up 3 bases, with 12 bases separating them. CDR1 KGHSH and CDR2 LQKENI come from the germline V gene. This CDR3 contains 15 residues. The CDR3 spells CASSPQGPNNQPQHF. The DNA for the CDR3 is TGTGCCAGCTCACCGCAGGGGCCAAACAATCAGCCCCAGCATTTT.

The chain uses TRBV5-1 and TRBJ2-2; 11 bases are shared with TRBD2. The CDR3 length is 15 residues. The V segment lost 1 base and the J segment 5 bases; nucleotides outside the gene matches: 1. CDR1 SGHRS and CDR2 YFSETQ come from the germline V gene. CDR3 sequence (DNA): TGCGCCAGCAGCTTGACTAGCGGGAGAACCGGGGAGCTGTTTTTT. Amino acids: CASSLTSGRTGELFF.

This clonotype was seen repeatedly, ten times or more. The rearrangement links TRBV10-3 to TRBJ2-2; no firm D call. The CDR3 runs to 15 residues. Looked up from germline, CDR1 is ENHRY and CDR2 is SYGVKD. V gave up 5 bases and J gave up 2 bases, with 12 bases separating them. The CDR3 sequence is CAISPRRPNTGELFF. CDR3 DNA sequence: TGTGCCATCAGTCCGCGAAGGCCTAACACCGGGGAGCTGTTTTTT.

This clonotype was recorded many times. This rearrangement joins TRBV5-1 to TRBJ2-2; 8 bases map to TRBD2. The CDR3 runs to 17 residues. Germline-derived CDR1 and CDR2 are SGHRS and YFSETQ. After removal of 0 bases from V and 4 bases from J, the junction contained 8 bases not matched to a gene. The DNA of the CDR3 is TGCGCCAGCAGCTTGGTTGGCGGGAGGATGGGCACCGGGGAGCTGTTTTTT. It codes for CASSLVGGRMGTGELFF. The full variable domain, with the rest looked up from reference TRBV5-1 and TRBJ2-2, is KAGVTQTPRYLIKTRGQQVTLSCSPISGHRSVSWYQQTPGQGLQFLFEYFSETQRNKGNFPGRFSGRQFSNSRSEMNVSTLELGDSALYLCASSLVGGRMGTGELFFGEGSRLTVL.